This T cell receptor beta chain was captured in a study of early T cells in non-severe SARS-CoV-2 infection. V lost 2 bases, J lost 5 bases, and 10 bases lay in between. This CDR3 contains 13 residues. The germline gives CDR1 LGHDT, CDR2 YNNKEL (reference sequence). Researchers attached unique molecular identifiers to individual cDNA molecules. MiXCR, applied by TCRdb to the 5' RACE reads, yields one record per CDR3 protein. This table holds more than 70,000 distinct CDR3 sequences, roughly 15% found once. The J gene is TRBJ2-7, the V gene TRBV3-1; possibly TRBD1 for D (5 bases). The receptor's source is an adult who was a healthcare worker with PCR-confirmed SARS-CoV-2 infection or an uninfected control (not recorded which). The source material was whole blood. CDR3 DNA: TGTGCCAGCAGCCAACAGGGAATCAACGAGCAGTACTTC. Its translation: CASSQQGINEQYF.